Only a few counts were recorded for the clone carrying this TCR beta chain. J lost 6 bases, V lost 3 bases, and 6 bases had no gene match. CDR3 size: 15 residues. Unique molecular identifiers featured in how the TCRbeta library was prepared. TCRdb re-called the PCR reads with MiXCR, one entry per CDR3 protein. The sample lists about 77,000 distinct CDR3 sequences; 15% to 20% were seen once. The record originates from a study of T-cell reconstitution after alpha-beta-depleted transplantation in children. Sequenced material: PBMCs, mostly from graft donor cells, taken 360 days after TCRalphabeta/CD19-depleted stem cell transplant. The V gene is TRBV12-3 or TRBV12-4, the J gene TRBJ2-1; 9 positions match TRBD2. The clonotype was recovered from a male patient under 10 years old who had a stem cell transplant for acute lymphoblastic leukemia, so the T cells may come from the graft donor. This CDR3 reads CASSFRREGSNEQFF. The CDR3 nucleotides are TGTGCCAGCAGTTTCCGGCGGGAGGGATCCAATGAGCAGTTCTTC.